Following are 3 T cell receptor beta chains from one sample sequenced in a study of identical twins. Via MiXCR, TCRdb re-called the 5' RACE reads, giving one row per CDR3 protein. This table holds hundreds of thousands of distinct CDR3 sequences, 8.5% to 9.5% found once. The data were also submitted as part of a second study, on yellow fever vaccine responses in identical twins.

The sequencing input was PBMCs. The receptors were gathered from a woman under 30 in good health.

This chain links TRBV4-3 with TRBJ2-3; the match to TRBD1 covers 9 bases. The CDR3 length is 18 residues. From germline, CDR1 is LGHNA and CDR2 YSLEER. V lost 2 bases to trimming and J lost 6 bases; unmatched junction nucleotides: 15. In DNA, the CDR3 is TGCGCCAGCAGCCAATTTTCCCCGAGACAGGGGGGCAGGGATACGCAGTATTTT. It specifies CASSQFSPRQGGRDTQYF.

The rearrangement joins TRBV4-2 to TRBJ2-5; 12 bases match TRBD2. Germline V gives CDR1 LGHNA, CDR2 YNFKEQ. This CDR3 comprises 19 residues. The junction had 8 bases not matched to a gene; V was cut back by 0 bases and J by 0 bases. The chain's CDR3 is CASSQEGGTSGRNQETQYF. DNA of the CDR3: TGTGCCAGCAGCCAAGAAGGGGGAACTAGCGGGAGGAACCAAGAGACCCAGTACTTC.

The sample holds many counts of this clonotype. This chain joins TRBV27 and TRBJ2-7; D gene unclear. Between the trimmed V and J ends, which lost 0 bases and 4 bases, there was a span of 10 bases. This CDR3 is 14 amino acids long. Germline V gene data show CDR1 as MNHEY and CDR2 as SMNVEV (reference sequence). The DNA for the CDR3 is TGTGCCAGCAGTTTATCGAAGGGCAGATACGAGCAGTACTTC. Translation: CASSLSKGRYEQYF.